This T cell receptor beta chain derives from a study of regulatory T cells in long-lasting Graves disease. Assembly of TCR beta libraries relied on iRepertoire HTBI primers together with Arm-PCR of CDR3 regions. TCRdb re-called the multiplex PCR reads through MiXCR, storing one row per CDR3 protein. This repertoire shows about 420,000 distinct CDR3 sequences, 20% to 30% found once; its top ten account for approximately 26%. Overall study findings and caveats: Favored usage of TRBV28, TRBJ1-2 and TRBJ2-5 was recorded in persistent disease. Those with persistent Graves' had less TCR diversity than newly diagnosed patients. Persistent patients shared more public clonotypes (about 2,700) than newly diagnosed patients (about 1,000).

As for this clonotype: The antigen is not known. Possible read error: a much larger clone is one base away.

Time point reported: persistent/refractory GD, antithyroid drugs over 5 years with positive TRAb. Extracted RNA from PBMCs served as the source of the TCR library. The collection involved drawing about 8.2 milliliters of peripheral blood into EDTA tubes. Germline CDR1 MDHEN, CDR2 SYDVKM. This CDR3 has 12 residues. Trimming stripped 4 bases from V and 11 bases from J, with 12 bases between. The material was peripheral blood mononuclear cells (PBMCs), obtained when the disease was refractory, from a patient treated with antithyroid drugs. The rearrangement links TRBV28 to TRBJ1-5; no clear D gene. This receptor was obtained from a female donor with Graves disease. In DNA form, the CDR3 reads TGTGCCAGCAGTTATCGGAGGTCGGCCCAGCATTTT. Translation gives CASSYRRSAQHF.